This T cell receptor (beta chain) was retrieved from a study of OX40 agonist ivuxolimab in advanced cancers. Study as a whole: Ivuxolimab, an antibody acting as an agonist of OX40 (CD134), was used to treat patients. Patients enrolled in dose escalation were diagnosed with hepatocellular carcinoma, melanoma, renal cell or head and neck cancer. A male proportion of 82.7% was recorded, with mean age about 54 years and range about 20 to 90.

Assay: immunoSEQ multiplex PCR; the TCRdb copy retains only in-frame clones and omits some. The data contain about 58,000 clones, 80% to 90% of them singletons. This CDR3 spans 12 amino acids. Germline assignment: CDR1 MNHNY and CDR2 SVGAGI (reference sequence). With 6 bases removed from V and 5 bases from J, the gap between germline ends came to 10 bases. The sequencing here drew on CD4+ or CD8+ T cells sorted from blood, taken in a trial of the OX40 agonist ivuxolimab. The receptor comes from an adult with an advanced solid tumor such as melanoma, head and neck, liver or kidney cancer. The chain uses TRBV6-6 and TRBJ2-5; the D is unclear. The CDR3 sequence: CASSATEETQYF. In DNA form, the CDR3 reads TGTGCCAGCAGCGCCACAGAGGAGACCCAGTACTTC.